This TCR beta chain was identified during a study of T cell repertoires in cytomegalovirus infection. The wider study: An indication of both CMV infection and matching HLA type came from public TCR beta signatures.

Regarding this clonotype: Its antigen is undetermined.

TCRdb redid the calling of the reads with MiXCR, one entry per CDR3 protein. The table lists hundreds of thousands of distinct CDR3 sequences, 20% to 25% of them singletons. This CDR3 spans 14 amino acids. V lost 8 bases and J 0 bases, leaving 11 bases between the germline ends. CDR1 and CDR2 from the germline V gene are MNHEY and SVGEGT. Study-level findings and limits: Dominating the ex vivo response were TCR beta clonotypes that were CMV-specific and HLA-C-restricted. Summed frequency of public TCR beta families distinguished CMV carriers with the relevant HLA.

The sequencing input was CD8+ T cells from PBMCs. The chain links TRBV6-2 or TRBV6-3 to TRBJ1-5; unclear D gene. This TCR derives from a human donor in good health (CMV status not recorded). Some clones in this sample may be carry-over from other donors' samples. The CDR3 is CASAPVVSNQPQHF. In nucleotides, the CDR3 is TGTGCCAGCGCTCCGGTCGTTAGCAATCAGCCCCAGCATTTT.